A single sample gave rise to the 8 T cell receptor beta chains below, sequenced in a study of identical twins (dated by TCRdb to 2016 to 2017). Library preparation used 5' RACE. The sequencer was an Illumina HiSeq 2000. TCRdb reworked the public reads: Q25 trimming with fastp, MiXCR clone assembly, productive beta chains retained. Entries that share a CDR3 protein sequence are merged under the most common genes and DNA. The sample table holds under 900,000 distinct CDR3 sequences, of which roughly 12% were seen once. Clones ranked in the top ten supply under 2% of the sample. The same sample was also studied in work on yellow fever vaccine responses in identical twins.

Sequencing was carried out using PBMCs. The receptors derive from a woman between 18 and 30 years old in good health.

The rearrangement joins TRBV29-1 to TRBJ2-5; 7 positions agree with TRBD1. V was pared by 0 bases and J by 5 bases, with 9 bases of the junction left unmatched. Germline V gives CDR1 SQVTM, CDR2 ANQGSEA. The CDR3 contains 15 residues. The CDR3 coding sequence is TGCAGCGTTGAAGACCCTAGACAGGGAGTGGAGACCCAGTACTTC. It encodes CSVEDPRQGVETQYF. The entire variable domain, with the rest obtained from reference TRBV29-1 and TRBJ2-5, is as follows: SAVISQKPSRDICQRGTSLTIQCQVDSQVTMMFWYRQQPGQSLTLIATANQGSEATYESGFVIDKFPISRPNLTFSTLTVSNMSPEDSSIYLCSVEDPRQGVETQYFGPGTRLLVL.

DNA of the CDR3: TGTGCCAGCAGCACCCCCATTAGCGGAGCCAGTTACAATGAGCAGTTCTTC. Its protein product is CASSTPISGASYNEQFF. V usage is TRBV3-1 and J usage is TRBJ2-1, with D maybe TRBD2 (6 bases). This CDR3 contains 17 residues. CDR1 and CDR2 (germline): LGHDT, YNNKEL (reference sequence). With 5 bases removed from V and 4 bases from J, the gap between germline ends came to 21 bases.

The gene calls are TRBV20-1 and TRBJ2-7; D is uncertain. Between the trimmed V and J ends, which lost 6 bases and 3 bases, there was a span of 15 bases. CDR3 length: 13 amino acids. Germline CDR1 DFQATT, CDR2 SNEGSKA (reference sequence). The CDR3 DNA sequence: TGCAGTGCGGCCCCAGGCCAGCTCTACGAGCAGTACTTC. It codes for CSAAPGQLYEQYF.

There are many counts of this clonotype. V usage is TRBV3-1 and J usage is TRBJ1-1, with D possibly being TRBD1 (6 bases). The CDR3 has 14 amino acids. V shed 5 bases and J shed 5 bases, with 15 bases lying between them. The germline V gene encodes CDR1 LGHDT and CDR2 YNNKEL (reference sequence). Written as DNA, the CDR3 is TGTGCCAGCAGCTCACAGGGCGGGAAAACTGAAGCTTTCTTT. Its protein product is CASSSQGGKTEAFF. The whole variable domain, filled in from reference TRBV3-1 and TRBJ1-1, reads DTAVSQTPKYLVTQMGNDKSIKCEQNLGHDTMYWYKQDSKKFLKIMFSYNNKELIINETVPNRFSPKSPDKAHLNLHINSLELGDSAVYFCASSSQGGKTEAFFGQGTRLTVV.

The chain links TRBV11-2 to TRBJ2-7; D is unresolved. This CDR3 comprises 11 residues. CDR1 and CDR2 (germline): SGHAT, FQNNGV. The V gene lost 4 bases and the J gene lost 5 bases, with 6 bases spanning the gap. CDR3 coding DNA: TGTGCCAGCAGCTCCTATGACGAGCAGTACGTC. Protein: CASSSYDEQYV.

The chain has TRBV15 and TRBJ2-2; unclear D gene. The CDR3 runs 14 residues. Deletions cut 0 bases from V and 3 bases from J, with 5 bases between. Germline CDR1 is LNHNV and CDR2 is YYDKDF (reference sequence). The CDR3 DNA follows: TGTGCCACCAGCAGAGATAAGTACACCGGGGAGCTGTTTTTT. The encoded protein is CATSRDKYTGELFF. Drawing the rest from reference TRBV15 and TRBJ2-2, the complete variable domain is DAMVIQNPRYQVTQFGKPVTLSCSQTLNHNVMYWYQQKSSQAPKLLFHYYDKDFNNEADTPDNFQSRRPNTSFCFLDIRSPGLGDTAMYLCATSRDKYTGELFFGEGSRLTVL.

There are a few counts of this clonotype. The chain joins TRBV6-1 to TRBJ2-7, with 8 bases matching TRBD1. V lost 5 bases and J lost 6; bases outside the gene matches: 12. The CDR3 loop spans 15 amino acids. Germline V gene lookup returns CDR1 MNHNS and CDR2 SASEGT. The CDR3 loop reads CASSSPPGQVTEQYF. CDR3 in DNA: TGTGCCAGCAGTAGCCCCCCGGGACAGGTAACCGAGCAGTACTTC.

This clonotype was seen ten or more times. The chain has TRBV4-1 and TRBJ1-6, with D uncertain. Deletions cut 0 bases from V and 11 bases from J, with 8 bases between. CDR1 and CDR2 from the germline V gene are MGHRA and YSYEKL. The CDR3 contains 13 residues. The chain's CDR3 is CASSQDTGTPLHF. The DNA for the CDR3 is TGCGCCAGCAGCCAAGATACGGGTACACCCCTCCACTTT.